Only a few counts were recorded for the clone carrying this T cell receptor (beta chain). In the library, individual cDNA molecules carried attached unique molecular identifiers. TCRdb ran MiXCR on the 5' RACE reads and lists one entry per CDR3 protein. The data show about 94,000 distinct CDR3 sequences, with 13% seen just once and about 2.3% held by the top ten. The ends were cut back, 5 bases at V and 16 bases at J, with 18 bases in the middle. The CDR3 is 13 residues long. Per the germline V gene, CDR1 is MDHEN and CDR2 is SYDVKM. The data originate from a study of early T cells in non-severe SARS-CoV-2 infection.

The chain has TRBV28 and TRBJ1-6; D is ambiguous. The sequencing sample was made of whole blood. The TCR was taken from an adult who was a healthcare worker with PCR-confirmed SARS-CoV-2 infection or an uninfected control (not recorded which). CDR3 in DNA: TGTGCCAGCAGTCCCCCTGTCCCCCCAGTGCTCCACTTT. Translated: CASSPPVPPVLHF.